This is a list of T cell receptor beta chains from one sample in a study of T-cell reconstitution after alpha-beta-depleted transplantation in children. TCRdb processed the PCR reads anew with MiXCR; each CDR3 protein has one entry. Of 550,000 to 800,000 distinct CDR3 sequences in the sample, around 13% are singletons; the top ten hold about 0.77%. Sample: PBMCs, taken before TCRalphabeta/CD19-depleted stem cell transplant. The receptors here all came from a girl aged 2-9 years with congenital amegakaryocytic thrombocytopenia, due to receive a stem cell transplant. CDR3s include the opening cysteine and the closing phenylalanine or tryptophan.

j_call: TRBJ1-2
v_call: TRBV7-9
cdr3_aa: CASSLVNGYTF

j_call: TRBJ2-1
v_call: TRBV11-2
cdr3_aa: CASSLYVAISYNEQFF

j_call: TRBJ2-3
v_call: TRBV20-1
cdr3_aa: CSARVGGTDTQYF

j_call: TRBJ1-4
v_call: TRBV6-1
cdr3_aa: CASGRQGRSNEKLFF

j_call: TRBJ2-7
v_call: TRBV15
cdr3_aa: CATSRDLGREQYF

j_call: TRBJ2-7
v_call: TRBV20-1
cdr3_aa: CSALRLEPYEQYF

j_call: TRBJ2-5
v_call: TRBV20-1
cdr3_aa: CSALTSGSEETQYF

j_call: TRBJ2-5
v_call: TRBV7-9
cdr3_aa: CASTLVAGETQYF

j_call: TRBJ1-6
v_call: TRBV7-9
cdr3_aa: CASSWAMEGHSPLHF

j_call: TRBJ1-3
v_call: TRBV10-3
cdr3_aa: CATGQATPGNTIYF

j_call: TRBJ2-1
v_call: TRBV20-1
cdr3_aa: CSAQLASSYNEQFF

j_call: TRBJ2-5
v_call: TRBV28
cdr3_aa: CASAGQGETQYF

j_call: TRBJ1-5
v_call: TRBV10-3
cdr3_aa: CAIAPGEGNQPQHF

j_call: TRBJ1-6
v_call: TRBV12-3/TRBV12-4
cdr3_aa: CASSFLSGQRNSPLHF

j_call: TRBJ2-7
v_call: TRBV12-3/TRBV12-4
cdr3_aa: CASRWGQGHEQYF

j_call: TRBJ2-3
v_call: TRBV5-1
cdr3_aa: CASSLAEARTDTQYF

j_call: TRBJ2-1
v_call: TRBV10-3
cdr3_aa: CAIAQEGSMNEQFF

j_call: TRBJ1-1
v_call: TRBV12-3/TRBV12-4
cdr3_aa: CASSIVQGYLWNTEAFF

j_call: TRBJ1-1
v_call: TRBV6-1
cdr3_aa: CASNLGVNTEAFF

j_call: TRBJ1-1
v_call: TRBV10-3
cdr3_aa: CAIRSTGTMNTEAFF

j_call: TRBJ2-5
v_call: TRBV5-1
cdr3_aa: CASSTAFRQETQYF